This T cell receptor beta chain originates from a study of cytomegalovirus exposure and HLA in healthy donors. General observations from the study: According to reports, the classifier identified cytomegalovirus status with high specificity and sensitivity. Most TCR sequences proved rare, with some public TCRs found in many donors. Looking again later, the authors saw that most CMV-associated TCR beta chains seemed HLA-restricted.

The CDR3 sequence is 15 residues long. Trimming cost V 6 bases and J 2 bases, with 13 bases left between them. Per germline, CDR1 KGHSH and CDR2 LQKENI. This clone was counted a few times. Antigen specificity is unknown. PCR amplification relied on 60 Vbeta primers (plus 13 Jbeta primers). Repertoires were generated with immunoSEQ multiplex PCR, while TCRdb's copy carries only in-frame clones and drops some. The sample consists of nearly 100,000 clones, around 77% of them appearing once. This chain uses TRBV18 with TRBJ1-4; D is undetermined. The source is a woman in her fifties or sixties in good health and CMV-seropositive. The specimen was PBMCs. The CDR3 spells CASSPGGSTNEKLFF. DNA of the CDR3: TGTGCCAGCTCCCCCGGAGGGAGTACTAATGAAAAACTGTTTTTT.